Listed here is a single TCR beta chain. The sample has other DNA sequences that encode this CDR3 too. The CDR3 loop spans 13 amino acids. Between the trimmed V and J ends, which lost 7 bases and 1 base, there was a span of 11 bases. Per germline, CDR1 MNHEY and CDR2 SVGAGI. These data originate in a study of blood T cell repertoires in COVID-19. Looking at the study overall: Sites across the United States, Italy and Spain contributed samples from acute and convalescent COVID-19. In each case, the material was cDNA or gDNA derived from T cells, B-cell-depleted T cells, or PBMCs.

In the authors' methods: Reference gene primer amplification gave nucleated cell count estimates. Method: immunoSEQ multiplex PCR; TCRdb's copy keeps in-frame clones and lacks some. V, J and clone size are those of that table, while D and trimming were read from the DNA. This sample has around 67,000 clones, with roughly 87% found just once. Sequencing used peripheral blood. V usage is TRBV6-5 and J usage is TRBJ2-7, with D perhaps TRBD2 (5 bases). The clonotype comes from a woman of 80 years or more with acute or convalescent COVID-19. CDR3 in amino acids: CASIGVPSYEQYF. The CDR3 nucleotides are TGTGCCAGCATCGGGGTCCCGTCCTACGAGCAGTACTTC.